The following is a T cell receptor (beta chain) sequence with its context. The antigen is unknown. The data were obtained in a study of beta chain features in type 1 diabetes. Study results and limitations: Type 1 diabetes patients had VDJ junctions that carried fewer insertions and more deletions. High TCR expression in some cells could lead to their over-representation in cDNA sequencing. The analysis here could not establish whether HLA type shapes TCRB rearrangement. Naive, central memory and regulatory TCRB repertoires appeared more similar among patients than healthy donors.

The isolated RNA, all of it, was reverse transcribed, so expressed TCRB transcripts were what got sequenced. Assay: immunoSEQ multiplex PCR; the TCRdb copy retains only in-frame clones and omits some. The sample has 430,000 or so clones, 11% seen once. This CDR3 is built from 13 residues. Between the trimmed V and J ends, which lost 4 bases and 3 bases, there was a span of 12 bases. Per the germline V gene, CDR1 is SQVTM and CDR2 is ANQGSEA. Sequenced: naive CD4+ T cells from blood. The receptor's source is a young woman in good health. This chain connects TRBV29-1 to TRBJ1-1, with D uncertain. As DNA, the CDR3 is TGCAGCGTTGTAGGGATAGTTTACACTGAAGCTTTCTTT. Protein sequence: CSVVGIVYTEAFF.